Following are 20 T cell receptor beta chains from one sample sequenced in a study of shared T cell receptors in the human thymus. Clones were sequenced by immunoSEQ multiplex PCR, and TCRdb holds only the in-frame ones, with some missing. The top ten hold roughly 0.01% of the sample, which has some 700,000 clones, 70% to 90% seen once. Another study also made use of these data, one on human thymus T cells.

The sequenced sample consisted of thymocytes. Every receptor here comes from a girl under two years old with a congenital heart defect.

The rearrangement uses TRBV7-9 and TRBJ2-3; D is ambiguous. The germline gives CDR1 SEHNR, CDR2 FQNEAQ (reference sequence). This CDR3 spans 14 amino acids. V lost 0 bases and J lost 5, with 9 bases in between. CDR3 in amino acids: CASSLAFRRDTQYF. Written as DNA, the CDR3 is TGTGCCAGCAGCTTAGCGTTCCGGAGAGATACGCAGTATTTT.

The gene calls are TRBV7-9 and TRBJ2-1, with TRBD2 matching over 9 bases. The CDR3 has 17 amino acids. Trimming took 5 bases from V and 5 from J; bases not matched to a gene: 13. CDR1 and CDR2 (germline): SEHNR, FQNEAQ (reference sequence). The CDR3 nucleotides are TGTGCCAGCAGCCCAAACCGGGGCGGGGGGGCCGACAATGAGCAGTTCTTC. Translation: CASSPNRGGGADNEQFF.

The chain couples TRBV18 to TRBJ1-6, with 9 positions matching TRBD1. This CDR3 is 17 amino acids long. CDR1 is KGHSH, CDR2 LQKENI, per germline. J was trimmed by 7 bases and V by 1 base; bases with no gene match: 8. The CDR3 coding sequence is TGTGCCAGCTCACCACTACGGACAGGGGCCCGGAATTCACCCCTCCACTTT. Translation gives CASSPLRTGARNSPLHF. Full variable domain (missing parts from reference TRBV18 and TRBJ1-6): NAGVMQNPRHLVRRRGQEARLRCSPMKGHSHVYWYRQLPEEGLKFMVYLQKENIIDESGMPKERFSAEFPKEGPSILRIQQVVRGDSAAYFCASSPLRTGARNSPLHFGNGTRLTVT.

The chain employs TRBV2 and TRBJ1-5; D ambiguous. The germline V gene encodes CDR1 SNHLY and CDR2 FYNNEI. The germline V and J ends were trimmed by 4 bases and 0 bases, with 7 bases remaining between them. The CDR3 has 14 amino acids. CDR3 bases: TGTGCCAGCAGTGTGTCCATTAGCAATCAGCCCCAGCATTTT. It is translated as CASSVSISNQPQHF.

The V call is TRBV4-1, the J call TRBJ1-2, with 9 bases fitting TRBD1. V was clipped by 3 bases and J by 2 bases; unmatched bases: 19. The germline V gene encodes CDR1 MGHRA and CDR2 YSYEKL. The CDR3 covers 20 residues. This CDR3 is CASSQETKPGQGGRNYGYTF. In DNA, the CDR3 is TGCGCCAGCAGCCAGGAAACAAAACCGGGACAGGGAGGTCGGAACTATGGCTACACCTTC.

This sequence joins TRBV5-6 and TRBJ2-7; TRBD2 is a possible D gene (5 bases). Between the trimmed V and J ends, which lost 6 bases and 2 bases, there was a span of 27 bases. The CDR3 has 18 residues. The V gene's germline CDR1 is SGHDT and CDR2 YYEEEE. The CDR3 bases are TGTGCCAGCACCCCTCGGGGAAAGGATGGCACCTTTCCCTACGAGCAGTACTTC. Amino acid sequence: CASTPRGKDGTFPYEQYF. Complete variable domain (other parts from reference TRBV5-6 and TRBJ2-7): DAGVTQSPTHLIKTRGQQVTLRCSPKSGHDTVSWYQQALGQGPQFIFQYYEEEERQRGNFPDRFSGHQFPNYSSELNVNALLLGDSALYLCASTPRGKDGTFPYEQYFGPGTRLTVT.

This sequence joins TRBV7-9 and TRBJ1-2; the match to TRBD1 covers 12 bases. CDR1 SEHNR and CDR2 FQNEAQ come from the germline V gene (reference sequence). The CDR3 runs to 18 residues. The V gene end was trimmed by 6 bases and the J gene end by 1 base; junction bases not matched to a gene: 12. The CDR3, as DNA: TGTGCCAGCAGACCAAGGCCGGGACAGGGGGCTGGTAACTATGGCTACACCTTC. Translating gives CASRPRPGQGAGNYGYTF.

This chain connects TRBV28 to TRBJ1-1; 9 bases match TRBD1. Looked up from germline, CDR1 is MDHEN and CDR2 is SYDVKM. This CDR3 comprises 18 residues. V was clipped by 1 base and J by 4 bases; unmatched bases: 13. The CDR3, as DNA: TGTGCCAGCAGTTTATCTCGACAGGGGGAAGTGGTAGGCACTGAAGCTTTCTTT. Translated, it gives CASSLSRQGEVVGTEAFF.

The chain carries TRBV10-2 and TRBJ2-5; no clear D gene. V was cut by 6 bases and J by 5 bases, with 7 bases left in between. Looked up from germline, CDR1 is WSHSY and CDR2 is SAAADI. The length of the CDR3 is 11 residues. In DNA, the CDR3 is TGCGCCAGCAGAAACCGGGAGACCCAGTACTTC. Protein: CASRNRETQYF.

This chain joins TRBV5-1 and TRBJ2-1, with TRBD1 identical over 7 bases. Germline CDR1 SGHRS, CDR2 YFSETQ. CDR3 size: 19 residues. Trimming at V came to 1 base and at J to 9 bases, leaving 22 bases not matched to a gene. Written as DNA, the CDR3 is TGCGCCAGCAGCTTGTGGGGTGCCCTGACAGGGCGATGGGATTCTGAGCAGTTCTTC. It specifies CASSLWGALTGRWDSEQFF.

With regard to this clone: Here the CDR3 omits its conserved ending phenylalanine or tryptophan, so a read error is the likely source. CDR3 protein: CSARGTEAFL. The CDR3 DNA reads as TGCAGTGCTAGAGGAACTGAAGCTTTCCTT. This sequence joins TRBV20-1 and TRBJ1-1; D unclear. The ends were cut back, 1 base at V and 5 bases at J, with 2 bases in the middle. There are 10 residues in the CDR3. In germline, CDR1 is DFQATT, CDR2 SNEGSKA (reference sequence).

The chain links TRBV7-2 to TRBJ1-2; D uncertain. The germline gives CDR1 SGHTA, CDR2 FQGNSA. V gave up 1 base and J gave up 4 bases, with 13 bases separating them. This CDR3 is built from 15 residues. Here the CDR3 DNA reads TGTGCCAGCAGCTTAGGCGTCGAGACAAGCTATGGCTACACCTTC. Protein product: CASSLGVETSYGYTF.

This clone was recorded once. The gene calls are TRBV6-1 and TRBJ2-5, with 11 bases aligning to TRBD2. J lost 3 bases, V lost 2 bases, and 17 bases had no gene match. Germline-derived CDR1 and CDR2 are MNHNS and SASEGT. CDR3 length: 20 amino acids. CDR3 loop: CASSESPHLPTSGNEETQYF. CDR3 sequence (DNA): TGTGCCAGCAGTGAAAGCCCTCACTTACCGACTAGCGGGAACGAAGAGACCCAGTACTTC.

The chain recombines TRBV6-5 with TRBJ1-2, with a tentative D call TRBD1 (5 bases). Germline CDR1 MNHEY, CDR2 SVGAGI. V lost 7 bases and J lost 7, with 16 bases in between. The CDR3 extends over 13 amino acids. This CDR3 is CASTEHRLRGYTF. The CDR3, as DNA: TGTGCCAGCACCGAGCACAGGTTACGTGGCTACACCTTC.

The rearrangement joins TRBV12-5 to TRBJ2-7; 7 bases are a match to TRBD1. Germline CDR1 and CDR2: LGHNT and FRNRAP. The CDR3 loop spans 18 amino acids. J lost 4 bases, V lost 1 base, and 16 bases had no gene match. The DNA of the CDR3 is TGTGCTAGTGGTTTGGAACGCAATTCCGGGACAGACCCTTACGAGCAGTACTTC. Its translation is CASGLERNSGTDPYEQYF.

V usage is TRBV21-1 and J usage is TRBJ1-5; the table's D call, TRBD1, has no DNA check behind it. TRBV21-1 is noted as a pseudogene. This CDR3 is built from 15 residues. CDR3 loop: CAGPDSHQINQPQHF. The CDR3 coding sequence is TGTGCCGGCCCGGACAGCCATCAAATCAATCAGCCCCAGCATTTT.

The chain is built from TRBV6-5 and TRBJ2-5, with 7 bases that match TRBD1. This CDR3 region has 14 residues. The V and J ends lost 2 bases and 2 bases, in that order; junction bases with no gene match: 2. Germline CDR1 is MNHEY and CDR2 is SVGAGI. The CDR3 reads CASSYATGQETQYF. The CDR3 DNA sequence: TGTGCCAGCAGTTACGCGACAGGGCAAGAGACCCAGTACTTC.

This sequence joins TRBV5-4 and TRBJ1-3; possible D gene TRBD1, 6 bases. CDR1 is SGHNT, CDR2 YYREEE, per germline (reference sequence). The CDR3 runs 16 residues. V lost 4 bases and J 0 bases, leaving 14 bases between the germline ends. The CDR3 loop is CASSIGQNHSGNTIYF. In DNA, the CDR3 is TGTGCCAGCAGCATTGGACAGAATCACTCTGGAAACACCATATATTTT.

The chain combines TRBV5-6 with TRBJ2-1, with 10 bases fitting TRBD2. The germline CDR1 and CDR2 sequences are SGHDT and YYEEEE. Losses at the gene ends were 2 bases for V and 8 bases for J; bases not matched to a gene: 13. The CDR3 extends over 17 amino acids. The CDR3 protein is CASSLIVSAGGQDEQFF. CDR3 bases: TGTGCCAGCAGCTTAATTGTCTCAGCGGGGGGGCAGGATGAGCAGTTCTTC. The full variable domain, its missing parts supplied by reference TRBV5-6 and TRBJ2-1, is DAGVTQSPTHLIKTRGQQVTLRCSPKSGHDTVSWYQQALGQGPQFIFQYYEEEERQRGNFPDRFSGHQFPNYSSELNVNALLLGDSALYLCASSLIVSAGGQDEQFFGPGTRLTVL.

This clone was observed a handful of times. This chain connects TRBV5-1 to TRBJ1-1, with D maybe TRBD1 (5 bases). This CDR3 is built from 17 residues. Trimming took off 4 bases at V and 0 bases at J, with 19 bases between the two ends. Germline loops: CDR1 SGHRS, CDR2 YFSETQ. CDR3 in amino acids: CASSLGLRTGMNTEAFF. The CDR3 DNA sequence: TGCGCCAGCAGCCTGGGACTTCGGACGGGGATGAACACTGAAGCTTTCTTT.